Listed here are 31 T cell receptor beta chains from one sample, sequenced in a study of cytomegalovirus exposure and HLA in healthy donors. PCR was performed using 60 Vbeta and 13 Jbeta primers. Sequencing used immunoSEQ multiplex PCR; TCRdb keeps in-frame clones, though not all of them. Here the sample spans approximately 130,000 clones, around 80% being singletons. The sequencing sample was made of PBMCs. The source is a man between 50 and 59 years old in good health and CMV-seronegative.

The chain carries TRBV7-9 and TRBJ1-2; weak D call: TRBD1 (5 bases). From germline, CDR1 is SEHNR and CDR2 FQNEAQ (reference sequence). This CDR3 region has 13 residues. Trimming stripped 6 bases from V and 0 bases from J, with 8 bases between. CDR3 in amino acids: CASSLGANYGYTF. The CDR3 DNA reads TGTGCCAGCAGTCTAGGGGCTAACTATGGCTACACCTTC.

CDR3 nucleotides: TGTGCCAGCAGCCCCCGACTCGGACAGGGGGCTTATGGCTACACCTTC. It yields the protein CASSPRLGQGAYGYTF. The gene calls are TRBV5-8 and TRBJ1-2; TRBD1 agrees at 11 bases. This CDR3 is 16 amino acids long. The germline CDR1 and CDR2 sequences are SGHTS and YDEGEE. Trimming took 4 bases from V and 5 from J; bases not matched to a gene: 10.

CDR3 DNA sequence: TGTGCCAGCACCATGGGGGGAATCAATGGCTACACCTTC. Translating it yields CASTMGGINGYTF. The chain carries TRBV6-1 and TRBJ1-2, with D tentatively TRBD1 (5 bases). V lost 7 bases, J lost 6 bases, and 15 bases lay in between. Germline assignment: CDR1 MNHNS and CDR2 SASEGT. The CDR3 extends over 13 amino acids.

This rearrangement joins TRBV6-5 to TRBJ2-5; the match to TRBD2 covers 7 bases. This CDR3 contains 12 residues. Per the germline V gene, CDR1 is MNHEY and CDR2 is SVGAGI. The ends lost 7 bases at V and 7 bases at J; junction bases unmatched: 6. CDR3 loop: CASKLSGGTQYF. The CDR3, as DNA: TGTGCCAGCAAGTTGTCGGGGGGGACCCAGTACTTC.

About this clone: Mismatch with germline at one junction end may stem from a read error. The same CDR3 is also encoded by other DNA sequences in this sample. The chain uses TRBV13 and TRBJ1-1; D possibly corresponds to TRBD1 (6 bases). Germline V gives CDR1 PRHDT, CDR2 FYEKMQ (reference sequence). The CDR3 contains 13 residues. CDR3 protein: CASSWGGDTEAFF. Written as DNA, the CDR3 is TGTGCCAGCAGTTGGGGGGGGGACACTGAGGCTTTCTTT. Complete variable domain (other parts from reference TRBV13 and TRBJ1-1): AAGVIQSPRHLIKEKRETATLKCYPIPRHDTVYWYQQGPGQDPQFLISFYEKMQSDKGSIPDRFSAQQFSDYHSELNMSSLELGDSALYFCASSWGGDTEAFFGQGTRLTVV.

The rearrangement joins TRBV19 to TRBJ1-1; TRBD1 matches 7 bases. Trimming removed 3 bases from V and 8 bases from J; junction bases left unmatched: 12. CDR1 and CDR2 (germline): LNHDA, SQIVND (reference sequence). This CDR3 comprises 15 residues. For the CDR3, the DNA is TGTGCCAGTAGTATCGCACAGGGGTCTCTACCCGAAGCTTTCTTT. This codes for CASSIAQGSLPEAFF.

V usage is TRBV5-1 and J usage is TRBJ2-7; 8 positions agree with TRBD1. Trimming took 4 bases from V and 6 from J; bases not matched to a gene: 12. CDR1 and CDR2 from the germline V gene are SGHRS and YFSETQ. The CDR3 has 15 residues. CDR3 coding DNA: TGCGCCAGCAGCGTTGGGTGGGGACAGGAGGTCGAGCAGTACTTC. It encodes CASSVGWGQEVEQYF. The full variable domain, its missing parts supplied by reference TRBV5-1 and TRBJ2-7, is KAGVTQTPRYLIKTRGQQVTLSCSPISGHRSVSWYQQTPGQGLQFLFEYFSETQRNKGNFPGRFSGRQFSNSRSEMNVSTLELGDSALYLCASSVGWGQEVEQYFGPGTRLTVT.

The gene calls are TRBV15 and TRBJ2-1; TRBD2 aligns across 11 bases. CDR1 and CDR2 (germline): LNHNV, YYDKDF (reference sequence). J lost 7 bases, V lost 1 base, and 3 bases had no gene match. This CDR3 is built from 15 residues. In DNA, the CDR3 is TGTGCCACCAGCAGAGGGGCTAGCGGGGGGAATGAGCAGTTCTTC. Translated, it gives CATSRGASGGNEQFF.

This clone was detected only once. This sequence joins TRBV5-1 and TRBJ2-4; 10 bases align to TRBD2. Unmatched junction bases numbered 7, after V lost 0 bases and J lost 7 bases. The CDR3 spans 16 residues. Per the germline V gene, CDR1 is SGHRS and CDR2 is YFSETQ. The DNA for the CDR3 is TGCGCCAGCAGCTTGGGGGGACTAGCGTTTTCGAACATTCAGTACTTC. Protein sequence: CASSLGGLAFSNIQYF. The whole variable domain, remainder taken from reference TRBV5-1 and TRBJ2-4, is KAGVTQTPRYLIKTRGQQVTLSCSPISGHRSVSWYQQTPGQGLQFLFEYFSETQRNKGNFPGRFSGRQFSNSRSEMNVSTLELGDSALYLCASSLGGLAFSNIQYFGAGTRLSVL.

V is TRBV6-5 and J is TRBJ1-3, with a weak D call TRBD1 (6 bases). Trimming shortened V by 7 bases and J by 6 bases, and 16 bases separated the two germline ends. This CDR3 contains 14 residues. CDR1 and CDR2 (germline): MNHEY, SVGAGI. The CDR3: CASIPQGGINTIYF. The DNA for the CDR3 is TGTGCCAGCATTCCACAGGGAGGGATAAACACCATATATTTT.

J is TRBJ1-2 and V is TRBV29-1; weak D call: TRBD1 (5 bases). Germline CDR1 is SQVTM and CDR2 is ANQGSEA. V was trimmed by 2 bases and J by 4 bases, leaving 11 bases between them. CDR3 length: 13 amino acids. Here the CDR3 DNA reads TGCAGCGTTGAAATGGGACTGGGCTATGGCTACACCTTC. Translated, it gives CSVEMGLGYGYTF. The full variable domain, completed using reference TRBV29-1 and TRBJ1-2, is SAVISQKPSRDICQRGTSLTIQCQVDSQVTMMFWYRQQPGQSLTLIATANQGSEATYESGFVIDKFPISRPNLTFSTLTVSNMSPEDSSIYLCSVEMGLGYGYTFGSGTRLTVV.

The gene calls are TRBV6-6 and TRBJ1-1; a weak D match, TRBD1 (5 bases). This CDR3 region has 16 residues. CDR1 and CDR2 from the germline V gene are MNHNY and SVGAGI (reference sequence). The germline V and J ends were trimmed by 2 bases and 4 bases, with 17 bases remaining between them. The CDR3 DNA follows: TGTGCCAGCAGTTACGGGGGGTTAGGGAGGGGCACTGAAGCTTTCTTT. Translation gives CASSYGGLGRGTEAFF.

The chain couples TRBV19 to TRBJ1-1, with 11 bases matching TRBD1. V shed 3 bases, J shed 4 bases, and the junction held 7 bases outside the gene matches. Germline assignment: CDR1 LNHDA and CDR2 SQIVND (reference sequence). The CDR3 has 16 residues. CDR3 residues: CASSIGTGGISTEAFF. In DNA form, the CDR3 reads TGTGCCAGTAGTATCGGGACAGGGGGAATCAGCACTGAAGCTTTCTTT.

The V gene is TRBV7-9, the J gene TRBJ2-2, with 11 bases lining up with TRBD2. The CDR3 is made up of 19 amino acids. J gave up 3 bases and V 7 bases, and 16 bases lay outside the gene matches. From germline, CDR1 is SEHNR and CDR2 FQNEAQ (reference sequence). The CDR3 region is CASTDIWSSGGADTGELFF. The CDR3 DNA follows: TGTGCCAGCACCGATATTTGGAGTAGCGGGGGGGCCGACACCGGGGAGCTGTTTTTT.

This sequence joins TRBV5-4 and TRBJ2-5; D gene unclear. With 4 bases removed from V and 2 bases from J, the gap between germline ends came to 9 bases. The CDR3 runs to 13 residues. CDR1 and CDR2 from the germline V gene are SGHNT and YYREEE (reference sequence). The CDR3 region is CASSISGQETQYF. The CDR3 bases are TGTGCCAGCAGCATTTCGGGTCAAGAGACCCAGTACTTC.

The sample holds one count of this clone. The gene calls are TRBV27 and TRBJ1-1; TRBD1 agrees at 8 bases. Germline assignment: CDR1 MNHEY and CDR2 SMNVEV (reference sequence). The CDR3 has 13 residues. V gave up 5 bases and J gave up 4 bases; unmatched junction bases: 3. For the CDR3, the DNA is TGTGCCAGCAGTCTCGACAGGGGCACTGAAGCTTTCTTT. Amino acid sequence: CASSLDRGTEAFF.

DNA for the CDR3: TGTGCCAGCAGTTTAGCCCAGGAGGGAAAACTGTTTTTT. Amino acid sequence: CASSLAQEGKLFF. The chain recombines TRBV28 with TRBJ1-4; D is undetermined. CDR3 length: 13 residues. The germline gives CDR1 MDHEN, CDR2 SYDVKM. V lost 2 bases to trimming and J lost 10 bases, with 11 bases between them.

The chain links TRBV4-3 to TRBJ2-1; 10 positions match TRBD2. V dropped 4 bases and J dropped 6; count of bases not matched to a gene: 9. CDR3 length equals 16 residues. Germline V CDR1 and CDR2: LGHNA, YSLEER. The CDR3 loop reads CASSPSAGGNSNEQFF. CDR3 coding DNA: TGCGCCAGCAGCCCATCAGCGGGGGGGAATAGCAATGAGCAGTTCTTC.

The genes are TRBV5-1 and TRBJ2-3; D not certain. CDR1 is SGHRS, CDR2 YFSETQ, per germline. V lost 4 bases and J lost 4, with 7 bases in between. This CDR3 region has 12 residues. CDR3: CASSLRSDTQYF. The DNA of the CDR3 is TGCGCCAGCAGCCTGAGATCAGATACGCAGTATTTT.

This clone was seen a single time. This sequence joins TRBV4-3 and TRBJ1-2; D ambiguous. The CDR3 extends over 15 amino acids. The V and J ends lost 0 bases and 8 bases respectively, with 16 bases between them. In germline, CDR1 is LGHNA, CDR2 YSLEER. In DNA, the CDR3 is TGCGCCAGCAGCCAAGATCCAGGTTTTTTTGGAGGCTACACCTTC. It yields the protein CASSQDPGFFGGYTF.

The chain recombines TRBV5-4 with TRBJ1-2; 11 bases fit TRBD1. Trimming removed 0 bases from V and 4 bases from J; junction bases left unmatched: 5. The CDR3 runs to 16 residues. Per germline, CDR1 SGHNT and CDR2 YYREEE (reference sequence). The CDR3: CASSLGTGGAAYGYTF. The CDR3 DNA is TGTGCCAGCAGCTTGGGGACAGGGGGCGCAGCCTATGGCTACACCTTC. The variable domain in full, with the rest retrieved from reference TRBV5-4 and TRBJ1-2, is ETGVTQSPTHLIKTRGQQVTLRCSSQSGHNTVSWYQQALGQGPQFIFQYYREEENGRGNFPPRFSGLQFPNYSSELNVNALELDDSALYLCASSLGTGGAAYGYTFGSGTRLTVV.

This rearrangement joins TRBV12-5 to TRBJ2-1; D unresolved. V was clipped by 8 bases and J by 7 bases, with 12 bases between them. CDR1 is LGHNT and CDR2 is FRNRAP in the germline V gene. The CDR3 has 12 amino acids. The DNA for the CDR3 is TGTGCTAGTCTGGAGACGAGAAATGAGCAGTTCTTC. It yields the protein CASLETRNEQFF.

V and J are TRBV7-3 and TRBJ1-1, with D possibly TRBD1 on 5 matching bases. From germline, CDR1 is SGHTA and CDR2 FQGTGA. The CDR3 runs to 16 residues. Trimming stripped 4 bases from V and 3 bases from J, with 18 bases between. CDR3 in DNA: TGTGCCAGCAGCTCATATAGACTAGGGGCGGACACTGAAGCTTTCTTT. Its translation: CASSSYRLGADTEAFF.

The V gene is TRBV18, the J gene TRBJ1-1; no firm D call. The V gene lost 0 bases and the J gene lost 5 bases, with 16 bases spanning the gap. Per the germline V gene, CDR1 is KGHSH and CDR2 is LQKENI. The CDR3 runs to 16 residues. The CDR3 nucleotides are TGTGCCAGCTCACCACCAGGGATACGGTCGGGGACTGAAGCTTTCTTT. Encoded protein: CASSPPGIRSGTEAFF.

DNA for the CDR3: TGTGCCAGCAGTCCGGGACAGGGCCGTATTCACACCGGGGAGCTGTTTTTT. It encodes CASSPGQGRIHTGELFF. This chain links TRBV2 with TRBJ2-2; 9 positions agree with TRBD1. CDR1 and CDR2 from the germline V gene are SNHLY and FYNNEI. This CDR3 has 17 amino acids. J lost 3 bases, V lost 5 bases, and 10 bases had no gene match. Supplemented by reference TRBV2 and TRBJ2-2, the full variable domain reads EPEVTQTPSHQVTQMGQEVILRCVPISNHLYFYWYRQILGQKVEFLVSFYNNEISEKSEIFDDQFSVERPDGSNFTLKIRSTKLEDSAMYFCASSPGQGRIHTGELFFGEGSRLTVL.

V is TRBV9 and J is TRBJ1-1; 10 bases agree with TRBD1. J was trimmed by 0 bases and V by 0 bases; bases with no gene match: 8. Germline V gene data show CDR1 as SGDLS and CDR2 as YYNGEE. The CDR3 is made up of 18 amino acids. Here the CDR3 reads CASSVGLSGQGMNTEAFF. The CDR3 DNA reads TGTGCCAGCAGCGTAGGTTTGTCGGGACAGGGGATGAACACTGAAGCTTTCTTT.

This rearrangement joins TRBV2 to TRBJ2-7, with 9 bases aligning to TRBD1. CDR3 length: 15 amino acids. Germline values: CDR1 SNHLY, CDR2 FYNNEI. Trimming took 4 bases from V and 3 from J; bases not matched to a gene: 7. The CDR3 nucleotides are TGTGCCAGCAGTGGATCGACAGGGGGGGACTACGAGCAGTACTTC. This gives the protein CASSGSTGGDYEQYF.

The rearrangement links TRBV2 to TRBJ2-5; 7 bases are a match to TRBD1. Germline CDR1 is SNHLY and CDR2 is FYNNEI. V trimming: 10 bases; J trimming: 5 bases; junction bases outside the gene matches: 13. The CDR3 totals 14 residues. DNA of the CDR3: TGTGCCACCTTCAGCGACAGGGATACGGAGACCCAGTACTTC. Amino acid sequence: CATFSDRDTETQYF.

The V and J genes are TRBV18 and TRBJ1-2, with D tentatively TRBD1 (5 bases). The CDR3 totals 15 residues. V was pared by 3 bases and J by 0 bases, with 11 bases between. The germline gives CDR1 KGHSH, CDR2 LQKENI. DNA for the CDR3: TGTGCCAGCTCACCGGTTCAGGGTACTAACTATGGCTACACCTTC. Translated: CASSPVQGTNYGYTF.

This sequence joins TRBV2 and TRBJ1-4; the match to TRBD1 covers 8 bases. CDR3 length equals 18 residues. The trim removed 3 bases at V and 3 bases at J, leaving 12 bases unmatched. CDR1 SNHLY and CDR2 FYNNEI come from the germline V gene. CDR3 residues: CASSDLSWEDRANEKLFF. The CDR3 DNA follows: TGTGCCAGCAGTGACCTTTCTTGGGAGGACAGGGCTAATGAAAAACTGTTTTTT.

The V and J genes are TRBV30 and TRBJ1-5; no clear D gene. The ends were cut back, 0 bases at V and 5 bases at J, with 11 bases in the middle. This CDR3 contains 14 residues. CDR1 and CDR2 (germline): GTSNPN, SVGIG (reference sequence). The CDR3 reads CAWSVKNGDQPQHF. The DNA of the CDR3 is TGTGCCTGGAGTGTCAAAAACGGGGATCAGCCCCAGCATTTT.